Shown below are 22 T cell receptor beta chains from a single sample sequenced in a study of blood T cell repertoires in COVID-19. The table came from immunoSEQ multiplex PCR; TCRdb's copy has only in-frame clones and leaves some out. Of around 300,000 clones listed, roughly 80% are singletons. Sequenced input: peripheral blood. These receptors all stem from a woman aged 45-60 years who had recovered from COVID-19.

This clone was counted between two and nine times. This chain connects TRBV7-2 to TRBJ1-4, with 8 bases that match TRBD1. With V trimmed by 4 bases and J by 0 bases, 7 bases remained unmatched. The CDR3 has 17 residues. Germline-derived CDR1 and CDR2 are SGHTA and FQGNSA. CDR3 bases: TGTGCCAGCAGCTGGACAGGGCGATTTGCAACTAATGAAAAACTGTTTTTT. It specifies CASSWTGRFATNEKLFF.

The genes are TRBV7-2 and TRBJ1-3; D is ambiguous. Germline V gene data show CDR1 as SGHTA and CDR2 as FQGNSA. CDR3 size: 14 residues. Deletions cut 1 base from V and 1 base from J, with 5 bases between. DNA of the CDR3: TGTGCCAGCAGCTTAGGGACTTCTGGAAACACCATATATTTT. This encodes CASSLGTSGNTIYF.

The chain couples TRBV7-6 to TRBJ1-5, with a tentative D call TRBD1 (6 bases). This CDR3 region has 15 residues. Per germline, CDR1 SGHVS and CDR2 FNYEAQ. Trimming took 2 bases from V and 1 from J, leaving 9 bases between them. The CDR3 DNA follows: TGTGCCAGCAGCTTAATACAGGGAAGCAATCAGCCCCAGCATTTT. Its protein is CASSLIQGSNQPQHF.

The chain is built from TRBV12-5 and TRBJ2-1; D possibly corresponds to TRBD1 (6 bases). V shed 6 bases and J shed 2 bases, with 17 bases lying between them. The CDR3 covers 16 residues. The germline V gene encodes CDR1 LGHNT and CDR2 FRNRAP. The CDR3 DNA reads TGTGCTAGTGGACCTGACGGACAGATAGCCTACAATGAGCAGTTCTTC. This sequence encodes CASGPDGQIAYNEQFF.

The chain combines TRBV24-1 with TRBJ2-2, with D perhaps TRBD1 (5 bases). The V end was cut by 4 bases, the J end by 6 bases, with 11 bases between. There are 14 residues in the CDR3. Per germline, CDR1 KGHDR and CDR2 SFDVKD. The CDR3 nucleotides read TGTGCCACCAGTGAGCCAGGGCGAGCCGGGGAGCTGTTTTTT. It codes for CATSEPGRAGELFF.

The rearrangement uses TRBV7-9 and TRBJ1-3; no firm D call. Between the trimmed V and J ends, which lost 5 bases and 2 bases, there was a span of 10 bases. There are 14 residues in the CDR3. Germline-derived CDR1 and CDR2 are SEHNR and FQNEAQ (reference sequence). CDR3 region: CASSVDIAGNTIYF. CDR3 in DNA: TGTGCCAGCAGCGTAGACATCGCTGGAAACACCATATATTTT.

The chain recombines TRBV15 with TRBJ2-1; TRBD2 is a possible D gene (6 bases). The V gene lost 0 bases and the J gene lost 7 bases, with 16 bases spanning the gap. CDR1 is LNHNV and CDR2 is YYDKDF in the germline V gene (reference sequence). The CDR3 spans 16 residues. CDR3 in DNA: TGTGCCACCAGCAGAGATAAAAGCGCTGGGAGGAATGAGCAGTTCTTC. The encoded protein is CATSRDKSAGRNEQFF.

J is TRBJ2-2 and V is TRBV24-1; 8 bases map to TRBD1. J gave up 4 bases and V 7 bases, and 4 bases lay outside the gene matches. The CDR3 runs 14 residues. Per germline, CDR1 KGHDR and CDR2 SFDVKD. The CDR3 is CATSGDRFTGELFF. CDR3 in DNA: TGTGCCACCAGCGGGGACAGGTTCACCGGGGAGCTGTTTTTT.

The chain employs TRBV4-3 and TRBJ1-2; D not resolved. Germline CDR1 reads LGHNA; CDR2 reads YSLEER. The CDR3 consists of 19 residues. With 1 base removed from V and 2 bases from J, the gap between germline ends came to 23 bases. In DNA form, the CDR3 reads TGCGCCAGCAGCCAAGTTAAACGGGCTCGGGATAACCCCAACTATGGCTACACCTTC. This codes for CASSQVKRARDNPNYGYTF.

For the CDR3, the DNA is TGTGCCAGCTCACCATTGGAGGCCTACGAGCAGTACTTC. Translation gives CASSPLEAYEQYF. The chain has TRBV18 and TRBJ2-7, with a tentative D call TRBD2 (5 bases). Germline assignment: CDR1 KGHSH and CDR2 LQKENI. Trimming removed 2 bases at V and 2 bases at J, with 7 bases between. The CDR3 extends over 13 amino acids. The variable domain in full, with the rest retrieved from reference TRBV18 and TRBJ2-7, is NAGVMQNPRHLVRRRGQEARLRCSPMKGHSHVYWYRQLPEEGLKFMVYLQKENIIDESGMPKERFSAEFPKEGPSILRIQQVVRGDSAAYFCASSPLEAYEQYFGPGTRLTVT.

V gene TRBV3-1 (or the pseudogene TRBV3-2) combines with J gene TRBJ2-7, with a weak D call TRBD2 (5 bases). V gave up 0 bases and J gave up 8 bases, with 8 bases separating them. CDR3 length: 12 residues. Germline CDR1 is LGHDT and CDR2 is YNNKEL (reference sequence). The CDR3 nucleotides read TGTGCCAGCAGCCAAGAGGGAGTGAAGCAGTACTTC. This gives the protein CASSQEGVKQYF.

The chain combines TRBV9 with TRBJ2-3, with D possibly TRBD1 on 5 matching bases. This CDR3 has 14 residues. Trimming removed 2 bases from V and 2 bases from J, with 9 bases in between. Germline V gene lookup returns CDR1 SGDLS and CDR2 YYNGEE. The CDR3 region is CASSVGRVTDTQYF. The CDR3 DNA sequence: TGTGCCAGCAGCGTGGGCAGGGTCACAGATACGCAGTATTTT.

J is TRBJ1-1 and V is TRBV7-2, with TRBD1 as a possible D gene (5 bases). Trimming took off 4 bases at V and 11 bases at J, with 17 bases between the two ends. Germline CDR1 reads SGHTA; CDR2 reads FQGNSA. This CDR3 is built from 13 residues. CDR3 protein: CASSYQGHLGAFF. As DNA, the CDR3 is TGTGCCAGCAGCTACCAAGGACATCTAGGGGCTTTCTTT.

This clone is a singleton in its sample. The J gene is TRBJ1-1, the V gene TRBV5-4, with 10 bases matching TRBD1. The CDR3 has 16 residues. Germline V lookup: CDR1 SGHNT, CDR2 YYREEE (reference sequence). The trim removed 4 bases at V and 4 bases at J, leaving 10 bases unmatched. The CDR3: CASSPGTGASGTEAFF. The CDR3 coding sequence is TGTGCCAGCAGCCCGGGGACAGGGGCGTCGGGCACTGAAGCTTTCTTT.

This clone was detected once. The gene calls are TRBV28 and TRBJ1-3; maybe TRBD1 (6 bases). The CDR3 sequence is 17 residues long. V shed 6 bases and J shed 0 bases, with 18 bases lying between them. Looked up from germline, CDR1 is MDHEN and CDR2 is SYDVKM. Here the CDR3 DNA reads TGTGCCAGCAGCGAGACCGGGACACTACACTCTGGAAACACCATATATTTT. Translating gives CASSETGTLHSGNTIYF.

The CDR3 sequence is CASSLWSTTTGELFF. CDR3 nucleotide sequence: TGTGCCAGCAGTTTATGGTCCACTACCACCGGGGAGCTGTTTTTT. The chain couples TRBV27 to TRBJ2-2, with D unresolved. The germline V gene has CDR1 MNHEY and CDR2 SMNVEV (reference sequence). V was shortened by 1 base and J by 4 bases, with 10 bases between the two germline ends. The CDR3 covers 15 residues.

This clone occurred once. The rearrangement uses TRBV5-3 and TRBJ1-2, with TRBD1 as a possible D gene (6 bases). TRBV5-3 is sorted into the ORF group, with uncertain function. V lost 1 base and J lost 2, with 24 bases in between. This CDR3 spans 19 amino acids. CDR3 sequence reads: CARSLSPQGSGGFNYGYTF. CDR3 coding DNA: TGTGCCAGAAGCTTGAGCCCCCAGGGGAGTGGGGGTTTCAACTATGGCTACACCTTC.

This clone came up many times. This rearrangement joins TRBV4-3 to TRBJ2-5; TRBD2 matches at 13 bases. Germline V gene lookup returns CDR1 LGHNA and CDR2 YSLEER. The CDR3 is 19 residues long. V gave up 1 base and J gave up 4 bases; unmatched junction bases: 12. CDR3 residues: CASSQGVTSGRARGETQYF. CDR3 nucleotide sequence: TGCGCCAGCAGCCAAGGTGTTACTAGCGGGAGGGCCCGGGGAGAGACCCAGTACTTC.

V usage is TRBV5-1 and J usage is TRBJ1-4, with D perhaps TRBD1 (6 bases). Per the germline V gene, CDR1 is SGHRS and CDR2 is YFSETQ. The CDR3 consists of 16 residues. Trimming removed 4 bases from V and 7 bases from J, with 20 bases in between. This CDR3 reads CASSLNPGGGGEKLFF. The CDR3 bases are TGCGCCAGCAGCCTTAACCCGGGGGGCGGTGGTGAAAAACTGTTTTTT.

A single count supports this clone. This chain connects TRBV15 to TRBJ1-5; the match to TRBD1 covers 7 bases. The germline gives CDR1 LNHNV, CDR2 YYDKDF (reference sequence). The junction had 4 bases not matched to a gene; V was cut back by 2 bases and J by 6 bases. The CDR3 runs 14 residues. CDR3 in DNA: TGTGCCACCAGCAGAACAGGGGCAGGTCAGCCCCAGCATTTT. It yields the protein CATSRTGAGQPQHF.

The chain uses TRBV7-3 and TRBJ1-5, with D tentatively TRBD1 (6 bases). Trimming left V 11 bases short and J 5 bases short, with 22 bases between. This CDR3 comprises 15 residues. CDR1 is SGHTA, CDR2 FQGTGA, per germline. CDR3 sequence: CAGSMGAVHHQPQHF. CDR3 nucleotide sequence: TGTGCCGGCTCGATGGGGGCGGTCCACCATCAGCCCCAGCATTTT.

The chain links TRBV3-1 (or the pseudogene TRBV3-2) to TRBJ2-3, with D hard to call. CDR1 and CDR2 (germline): LGHDT, YNNKEL (reference sequence). The CDR3 totals 15 residues. The V gene lost 1 base and the J gene lost 2 bases, with 10 bases spanning the gap. CDR3 region: CASSQGVNPTDTQYF. The CDR3 DNA reads TGTGCCAGCAGCCAAGGAGTGAATCCCACAGATACGCAGTATTTT.